The 24 T cell receptor beta chains given below trace back to one sample, sequenced in a study of OX40 agonist ivuxolimab in advanced cancers. Receptor amplification or capture employed the immunoSEQ multiplex PCR assay. What TCRdb holds here is the immuneACCESS table cut down to in-frame rearrangements. Part of the clones is not present; checked against another copy, under half of the missing clones reflect an unresolved V gene, and the others are unexplained. The sample contains more than 50,000 clones, 85% of them found a single time. Of the sample, roughly 4.5% is held by the ten largest clones. The sequencing used CD4+ or CD8+ T cells sorted from blood, collected in a trial of the OX40 agonist ivuxolimab. The source of these receptors is an adult with an advanced solid tumor such as melanoma, head and neck, liver or kidney cancer.

The V and J genes are TRBV28 and TRBJ1-4; 7 positions match TRBD1. CDR3 length: 17 amino acids. The V gene end was trimmed by 5 bases and the J gene end by 2 bases; junction bases not matched to a gene: 11. CDR1 and CDR2 from the germline V gene are MDHEN and SYDVKM. CDR3 DNA sequence: TGTGCCAGCAGTCCTTCCCCGAAGGGGGCCACTAATGAAAAACTGTTTTTT. This codes for CASSPSPKGATNEKLFF.

The genes are TRBV6-5 and TRBJ1-1, with 8 bases lining up with TRBD1. V dropped 5 bases and J dropped 4; count of bases not matched to a gene: 6. Per the germline V gene, CDR1 is MNHEY and CDR2 is SVGAGI. CDR3 length equals 14 residues. This CDR3 reads CASSDGQGITEAFF. CDR3 bases: TGTGCCAGCAGTGACGGACAGGGAATCACTGAAGCTTTCTTT.

The chain recombines TRBV7-9 with TRBJ1-2; possibly TRBD1 for D (6 bases). The CDR3 loop spans 13 amino acids. Looked up from germline, CDR1 is SEHNR and CDR2 is FQNEAQ (reference sequence). Trimming cost V 7 bases and J 4 bases, with 13 bases left between them. The CDR3 here is CASNSIQGYGYTF. DNA of the CDR3: TGTGCCAGCAACTCAATACAGGGCTATGGCTACACCTTC. Using reference TRBV7-9 and TRBJ1-2 for the parts outside the CDR3, the full variable domain is DTGVSQNPRHKITKRGQNVTFRCDPISEHNRLYWYRQTLGQGPEFLTYFQNEAQLEKSRLLSDRFSAERPKGSFSTLEIQRTEQGDSAMYLCASNSIQGYGYTFGSGTRLTVV.

The CDR3 here is CASTAGSSGGPQHF. CDR3 sequence (DNA): TGTGCCAGCACAGCAGGGAGCTCTGGGGGGCCCCAGCATTTT. The V gene is TRBV2, the J gene TRBJ1-5, with D maybe TRBD1 (5 bases). CDR1 and CDR2 (germline): SNHLY, FYNNEI. The V and J ends lost 7 bases and 9 bases respectively, with 19 bases between them. This CDR3 is 14 amino acids long. Supplemented by reference TRBV2 and TRBJ1-5, the full variable domain reads EPEVTQTPSHQVTQMGQEVILRCVPISNHLYFYWYRQILGQKVEFLVSFYNNEISEKSEIFDDQFSVERPDGSNFTLKIRSTKLEDSAMYFCASTAGSSGGPQHFGDGTRLSIL.

CDR3 DNA sequence: TGTGCCAGCAGTGAATCGGAAGGGAGCTCCTATAATTCACCCCTCCACTTT. This gives the protein CASSESEGSSYNSPLHF. The chain combines TRBV25-1 with TRBJ1-6; D unclear. Trimming took off 1 base at V and 0 bases at J, with 10 bases between the two ends. Per germline, CDR1 MGHDK and CDR2 SYGVNS. There are 17 residues in the CDR3.

The V and J genes are TRBV5-1 and TRBJ1-4, with no clear D. The CDR3 spans 13 residues. Germline values: CDR1 SGHRS, CDR2 YFSETQ. V gave up 5 bases and J gave up 9 bases, with 14 bases separating them. DNA for the CDR3: TGCGCCAGCAGACAAGGTCAGGCCCAAAAACTGTTTTTT. Translating it yields CASRQGQAQKLFF.

The rearrangement uses TRBV11-1 and TRBJ2-2; a possible D gene is TRBD1 (6 bases). The CDR3 is made up of 16 amino acids. Germline V CDR1 and CDR2: SGHAT, FQDESV (reference sequence). V gave up 1 base and J gave up 1 base, with 10 bases separating them. The CDR3 region has the DNA TGTGCCAGCAGCTTAGTCCCAGGGGAGAACACCGGGGAGCTGTTTTTT. Its protein is CASSLVPGENTGELFF.

This rearrangement joins TRBV23-1 to TRBJ2-7; possible D gene TRBD2, 6 bases. TRBV23-1 is classed as an ORF, of uncertain function. Trimming took off 0 bases at V and 1 base at J, with 7 bases between the two ends. The CDR3 runs 14 residues. CDR3 protein: CASSQSRGSYEQYF. Written as DNA, the CDR3 is TGCGCCAGCAGTCAATCCCGGGGGTCCTACGAGCAGTACTTC.

This rearrangement joins TRBV6-1 to TRBJ1-1; perhaps TRBD1 as D (5 bases). CDR3 size: 13 residues. Trimming left V 6 bases short and J 1 base short, with 9 bases between. Germline V lookup: CDR1 MNHNS, CDR2 SASEGT. The CDR3 region has the DNA TGTGCCAGCAGGGGAGGGGCGAACACTGAAGCTTTCTTT. Amino acids: CASRGGANTEAFF.

The chain links TRBV5-5 to TRBJ2-2, with 10 nucleotides matching TRBD2. The V and J ends lost 4 bases and 4 bases, in that order; junction bases with no gene match: 4. The germline V gene encodes CDR1 SGHKS and CDR2 YYEKEE (reference sequence). The CDR3 runs 15 residues. The CDR3 nucleotides are TGTGCCAGCAGCATTAGCGGGAGGCGCACCGGGGAGCTGTTTTTT. Amino acid sequence: CASSISGRRTGELFF.

V usage is TRBV9 and J usage is TRBJ1-5; D remains unclear. Germline V gene lookup returns CDR1 SGDLS and CDR2 YYNGEE. V was shortened by 0 bases and J by 2 bases, with 6 bases between the two germline ends. This CDR3 is 14 amino acids long. CDR3 sequence reads: CASSVGNGNQPQHF. CDR3 DNA sequence: TGTGCCAGCAGCGTAGGGAATGGCAATCAGCCCCAGCATTTT.

The chain carries TRBV28 and TRBJ2-4; 8 nucleotides line up with TRBD1. Germline-derived CDR1 and CDR2 are MDHEN and SYDVKM. V shed 6 bases and J 0 bases; nucleotides not matched to a gene: 13. This CDR3 contains 18 residues. The CDR3 DNA follows: TGTGCCAGCAGCCAACCAGGGGGCGCCGAGATAGCCAAAAACATTCAGTACTTC. Translation gives CASSQPGGAEIAKNIQYF.

The chain is built from TRBV27 and TRBJ2-5; D is tentatively TRBD1 or TRBD2 (5 bases each). This CDR3 is 14 amino acids long. Trimming cost V 6 bases and J 3 bases, with 14 bases left between them. Germline CDR1 is MNHEY and CDR2 is SMNVEV (reference sequence). CDR3 DNA sequence: TGTGCCAGCAGCCAATCCGGGACCGAAGAGACCCAGTACTTC. Its translation is CASSQSGTEETQYF.

V is TRBV18 and J is TRBJ2-2, with TRBD2 matching over 8 bases. After removal of 6 bases from V and 3 bases from J, the junction contained 9 bases not matched to a gene. The length of the CDR3 is 16 residues. Germline-derived CDR1 and CDR2 are KGHSH and LQKENI. As DNA, the CDR3 is TGTGCCAGCTCCCCCGGGGTAGCGGGACACACCGGGGAGCTGTTTTTT. Residues: CASSPGVAGHTGELFF.

V and J are TRBV28 and TRBJ1-1; possibly TRBD1 for D (5 bases). The CDR3 is made up of 13 amino acids. V was pared by 2 bases and J by 9 bases, with 13 bases between. Germline-derived CDR1 and CDR2 are MDHEN and SYDVKM. The CDR3 loop is CASSLGGFNKAFF. The CDR3 nucleotides are TGTGCCAGCAGTTTAGGGGGGTTTAACAAAGCTTTCTTT.

The chain is built from TRBV27 and TRBJ2-3; 10 positions match TRBD2. The ends lost 7 bases at V and 5 bases at J; junction bases unmatched: 21. Germline-derived CDR1 and CDR2 are MNHEY and SMNVEV (reference sequence). The CDR3 is 19 amino acids. The CDR3 reads CASNIQGAASGSKLDTQYF. In DNA form, the CDR3 reads TGTGCCAGCAACATTCAGGGGGCGGCTAGCGGGAGCAAGCTAGATACGCAGTATTTT.

The chain is built from TRBV6-1 and TRBJ2-3; D perhaps matches TRBD2 (6 bases). The CDR3 totals 14 residues. CDR1 MNHNS and CDR2 SASEGT come from the germline V gene. The V and J ends lost 6 bases and 9 bases respectively, with 19 bases between them. The CDR3 loop reads CASRSWGGVSTQYF. CDR3 nucleotides: TGTGCCAGCAGATCTTGGGGCGGGGTGTCGACGCAGTATTTT.

The chain has TRBV6-1 and TRBJ2-2; 8 bases are a match to TRBD1. V shed 4 bases and J 5 bases; nucleotides not matched to a gene: 21. The germline V gene has CDR1 MNHNS and CDR2 SASEGT. CDR3 length: 20 amino acids. CDR3 residues: CASSATTLSGTGSGTGELFF. In DNA form, the CDR3 reads TGTGCCAGCAGTGCGACGACTTTATCCGGGACAGGTTCGGGTACCGGGGAGCTGTTTTTT.

J is TRBJ2-7 and V is TRBV6-1; weak D call: TRBD2 (6 bases). V was cut by 4 bases and J by 2 bases, with 15 bases left in between. The length of the CDR3 is 15 residues. Germline CDR1 reads MNHNS; CDR2 reads SASEGT. The CDR3 protein is CASSGAHGGAYEQYF. CDR3 nucleotide sequence: TGTGCCAGCAGTGGCGCACACGGGGGTGCCTACGAGCAGTACTTC.

The J gene is TRBJ2-2, the V gene TRBV29-1; tentative D call: TRBD2 (6 bases). V was trimmed by 2 bases and J by 6 bases, leaving 16 bases between them. The V gene's germline CDR1 is SQVTM and CDR2 ANQGSEA. The CDR3 covers 15 residues. CDR3 residues: CSVELVGGAAGELFF. The CDR3 DNA follows: TGCAGCGTTGAACTTGTAGGCGGGGCGGCCGGGGAGCTGTTTTTT.

The chain recombines TRBV9 with TRBJ2-1; D gene unclear. CDR3 length: 15 amino acids. Per the germline V gene, CDR1 is SGDLS and CDR2 is YYNGEE. Trimming cost V 0 bases and J 3 bases, with 10 bases left between them. This CDR3 reads CASSVGGTLYNEQFF. As DNA, the CDR3 is TGTGCCAGCAGCGTAGGCGGAACCCTCTACAATGAGCAGTTCTTC.

The chain joins TRBV18 to TRBJ1-5; 7 bases map to TRBD1. V gave up 3 bases and J gave up 2 bases; unmatched junction bases: 4. The germline gives CDR1 KGHSH, CDR2 LQKENI. The CDR3 has 15 amino acids. The CDR3 loop reads CASSPDREGNQPQHF. The DNA for the CDR3 is TGTGCCAGCTCACCTGACAGGGAGGGCAATCAGCCCCAGCATTTT.

V is TRBV13 and J is TRBJ2-5, with 8 bases that match TRBD2. CDR1 and CDR2 from the germline V gene are PRHDT and FYEKMQ (reference sequence). This CDR3 is built from 17 residues. The J segment lost 5 bases and the V segment lost 4 bases, leaving 15 bases of the junction unmatched. DNA for the CDR3: TGTGCCAGCAGCTCATCTTGGCGCGCGGGAGGATGGGAGACCCAGTACTTC. Its translation: CASSSSWRAGGWETQYF.

CDR3 sequence reads: CASSLDFENEQFF. The CDR3, as DNA: TGTGCCAGCAGCTTAGATTTTGAGAATGAGCAGTTCTTC. V gene TRBV11-3 combines with J gene TRBJ2-1, with D unclear. This CDR3 region has 13 residues. Germline V gene data show CDR1 as SGHNT and CDR2 as YENEEA. The V and J ends lost 0 bases and 7 bases respectively, with 7 bases between them.